The clone carrying this T cell receptor (beta chain) occurred many times. With a J-beta primer mix and a sample-barcoded 5' primer, a second PCR ran about 7 to 12 cycles. Each CDR3 protein gets one entry after TCRdb re-called the 5' RACE reads with MiXCR. The sample holds 630,000 or so distinct CDR3 sequences; about a third are singletons and the top ten take about 16%. This sample is drawn from a study of blood T cells in healthy people across ages. The extraction recovered at least 5 micrograms of total RNA per sample. The CDR3 loop spans 16 amino acids. With V trimmed by 2 bases and J by 4 bases, 3 bases remained unmatched. Germline loops: CDR1 MNHEY, CDR2 SVGAGI.

The genes are TRBV6-5 and TRBJ2-3; 13 positions agree with TRBD2. The sequence derives from a woman of 80 years or more in good health. Sequencing was carried out using blood. In DNA, the CDR3 is TGTGCCAGCAGTTACAGGACTAGCGGGAGTCCAGATACGCAGTATTTT. The encoded protein is CASSYRTSGSPDTQYF.